Detailed here is one TCR beta chain. The antigen is unknown. This CDR3 is 11 amino acids long. The germline V and J ends were trimmed by 8 bases and 2 bases, with 6 bases remaining between them. Germline-derived CDR1 and CDR2 are MGHDK and SYGVNS. The PCR had 60 Vbeta and 13 Jbeta primers. Here immunoSEQ multiplex PCR was the method, and the copy in TCRdb shows in-frame clones only, minus some. The repertoire table contains some 110,000 clones. The sample is drawn from a study of cytomegalovirus exposure and HLA in healthy donors. Findings and limits, study-wide: Cytomegalovirus status was reportedly diagnosed by the classifier with high sensitivity and specificity. CMV serostatus alone was available as immune exposure information.

Source material: PBMCs. The chain combines TRBV25-1 with TRBJ1-1; D unclear. The TCR comes from a man in his thirties or forties in good health and CMV-seronegative. The CDR3 sequence is CASSLNTEAFF. The CDR3 DNA reads as TGTGCCAGCTCCCTAAACACTGAAGCTTTCTTT.